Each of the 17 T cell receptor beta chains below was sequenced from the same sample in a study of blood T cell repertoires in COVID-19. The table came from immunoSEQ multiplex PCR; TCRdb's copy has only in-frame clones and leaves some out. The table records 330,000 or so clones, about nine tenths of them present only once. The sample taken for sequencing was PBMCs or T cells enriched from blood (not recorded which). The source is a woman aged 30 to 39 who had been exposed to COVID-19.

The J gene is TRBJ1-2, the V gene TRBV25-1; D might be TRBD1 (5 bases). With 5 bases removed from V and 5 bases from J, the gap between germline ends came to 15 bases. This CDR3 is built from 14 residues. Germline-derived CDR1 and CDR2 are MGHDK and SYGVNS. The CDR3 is CASSKWGRDYGYTF. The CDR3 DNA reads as TGTGCCAGCAGTAAATGGGGCAGGGATTATGGCTACACCTTC.

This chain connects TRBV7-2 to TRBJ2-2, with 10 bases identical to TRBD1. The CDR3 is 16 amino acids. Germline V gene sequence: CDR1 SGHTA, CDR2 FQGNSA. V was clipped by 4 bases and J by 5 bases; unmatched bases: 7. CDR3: CASSSDRGRRTGELFF. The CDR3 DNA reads TGTGCCAGCAGCTCCGACAGGGGGCGCCGGACCGGGGAGCTGTTTTTT.

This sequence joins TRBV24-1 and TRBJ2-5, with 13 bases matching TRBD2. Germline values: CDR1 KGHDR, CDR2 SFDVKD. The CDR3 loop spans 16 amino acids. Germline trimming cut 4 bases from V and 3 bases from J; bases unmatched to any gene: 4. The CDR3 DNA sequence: TGTGCCACCAGTGACTTCGGGACTAGCGGGAAAGAGACCCAGTACTTC. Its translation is CATSDFGTSGKETQYF.

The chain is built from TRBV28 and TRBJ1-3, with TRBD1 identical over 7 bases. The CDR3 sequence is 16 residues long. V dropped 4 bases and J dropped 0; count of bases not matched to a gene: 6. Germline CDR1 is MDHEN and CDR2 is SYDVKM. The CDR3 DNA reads TGTGCCAGCAGTTCTCCGACAGGGAGCTCTGGAAACACCATATATTTT. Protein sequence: CASSSPTGSSGNTIYF.

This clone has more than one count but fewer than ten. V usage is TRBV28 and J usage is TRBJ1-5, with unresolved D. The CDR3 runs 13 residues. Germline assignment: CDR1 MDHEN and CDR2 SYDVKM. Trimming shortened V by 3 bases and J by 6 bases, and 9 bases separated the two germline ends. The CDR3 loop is CASSFILGQPQHF. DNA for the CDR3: TGTGCCAGCAGTTTCATCCTCGGTCAGCCCCAGCATTTT.

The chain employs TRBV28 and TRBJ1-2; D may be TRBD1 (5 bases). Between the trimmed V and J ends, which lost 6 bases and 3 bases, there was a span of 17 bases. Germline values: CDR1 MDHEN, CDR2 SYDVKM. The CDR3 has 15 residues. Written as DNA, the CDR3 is TGTGCCAGCAGCCCCTCCTCTACAGGCTACTATGGCTACACCTTC. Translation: CASSPSSTGYYGYTF.

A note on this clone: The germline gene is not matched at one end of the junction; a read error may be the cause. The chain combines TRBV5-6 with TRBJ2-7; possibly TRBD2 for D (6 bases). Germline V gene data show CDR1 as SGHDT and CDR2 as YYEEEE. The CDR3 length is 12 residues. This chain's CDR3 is CASSRGEIRRDF. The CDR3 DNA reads TGTGCCAGCAGCCGCGGGGAGATCCGGCGAGACTTC.

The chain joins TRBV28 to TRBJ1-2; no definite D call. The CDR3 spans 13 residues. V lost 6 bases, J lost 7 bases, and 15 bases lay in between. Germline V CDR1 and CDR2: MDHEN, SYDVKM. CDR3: CASSLDERRGYTF. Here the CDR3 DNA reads TGTGCCAGCAGCCTAGACGAGCGGCGTGGCTACACCTTC.

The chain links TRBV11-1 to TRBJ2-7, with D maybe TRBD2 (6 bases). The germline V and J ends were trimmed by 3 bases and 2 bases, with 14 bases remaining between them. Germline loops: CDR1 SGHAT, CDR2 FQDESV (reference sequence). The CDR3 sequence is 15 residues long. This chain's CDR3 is CASSFTGVGAYEQYF. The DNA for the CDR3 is TGTGCCAGCAGCTTCACGGGAGTGGGTGCCTACGAGCAGTACTTC.

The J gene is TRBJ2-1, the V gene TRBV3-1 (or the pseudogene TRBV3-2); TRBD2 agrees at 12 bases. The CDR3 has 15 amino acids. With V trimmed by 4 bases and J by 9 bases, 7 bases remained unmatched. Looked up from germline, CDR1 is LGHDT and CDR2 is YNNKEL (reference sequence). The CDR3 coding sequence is TGTGCCAGCAGCCCCCGACTAGCGGGAGAGTTTGAGCAGTTCTTC. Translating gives CASSPRLAGEFEQFF.

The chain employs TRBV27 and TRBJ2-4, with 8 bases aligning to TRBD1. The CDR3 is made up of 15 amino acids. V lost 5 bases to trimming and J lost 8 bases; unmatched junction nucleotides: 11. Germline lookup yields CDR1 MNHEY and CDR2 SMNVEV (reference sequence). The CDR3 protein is CASSALSTGDYIQYF. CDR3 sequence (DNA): TGTGCCAGCAGTGCCCTATCGACAGGGGATTACATTCAGTACTTC.

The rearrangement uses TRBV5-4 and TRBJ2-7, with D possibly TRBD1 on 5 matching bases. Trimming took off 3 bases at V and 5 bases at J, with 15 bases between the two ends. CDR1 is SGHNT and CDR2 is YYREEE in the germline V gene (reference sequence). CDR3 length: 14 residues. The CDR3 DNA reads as TGTGCCAGCAGCTCCTCGGTGGGGCGCGACGAGCAGTACTTC. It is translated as CASSSSVGRDEQYF.

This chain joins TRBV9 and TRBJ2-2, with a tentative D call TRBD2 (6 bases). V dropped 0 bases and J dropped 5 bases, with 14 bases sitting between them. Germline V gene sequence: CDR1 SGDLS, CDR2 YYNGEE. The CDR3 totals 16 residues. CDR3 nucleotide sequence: TGTGCCAGCAGCGTAGGGGGAAGAGGGACTACCGGGGAGCTGTTTTTT. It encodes CASSVGGRGTTGELFF.

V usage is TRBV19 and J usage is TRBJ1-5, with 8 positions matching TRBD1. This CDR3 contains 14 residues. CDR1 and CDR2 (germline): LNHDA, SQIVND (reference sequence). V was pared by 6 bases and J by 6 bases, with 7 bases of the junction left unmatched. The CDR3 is CASSPTGGGQPQHF. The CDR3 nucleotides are TGTGCCAGTAGCCCAACAGGGGGGGGTCAGCCCCAGCATTTT.

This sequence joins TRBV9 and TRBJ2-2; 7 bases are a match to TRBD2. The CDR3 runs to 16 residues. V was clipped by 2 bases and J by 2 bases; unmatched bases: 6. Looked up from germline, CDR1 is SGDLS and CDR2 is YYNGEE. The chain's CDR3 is CASSVTQRGNTGELFF. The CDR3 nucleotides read TGTGCCAGCAGCGTGACTCAGCGGGGTAACACCGGGGAGCTGTTTTTT.

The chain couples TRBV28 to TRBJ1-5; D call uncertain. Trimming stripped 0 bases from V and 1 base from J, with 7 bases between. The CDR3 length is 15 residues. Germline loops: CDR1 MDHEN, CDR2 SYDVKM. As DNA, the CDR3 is TGTGCCAGCAGTTTATGGCGAATAAGCAATCAGCCCCAGCATTTT. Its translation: CASSLWRISNQPQHF.

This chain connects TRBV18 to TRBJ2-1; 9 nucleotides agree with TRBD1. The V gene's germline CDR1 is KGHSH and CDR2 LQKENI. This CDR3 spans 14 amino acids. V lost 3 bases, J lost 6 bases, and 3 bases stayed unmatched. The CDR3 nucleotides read TGTGCCAGCTCACCGGAGGGACAGGGCAATGAGCAGTTCTTC. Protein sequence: CASSPEGQGNEQFF. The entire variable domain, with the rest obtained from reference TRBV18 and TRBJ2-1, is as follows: NAGVMQNPRHLVRRRGQEARLRCSPMKGHSHVYWYRQLPEEGLKFMVYLQKENIIDESGMPKERFSAEFPKEGPSILRIQQVVRGDSAAYFCASSPEGQGNEQFFGPGTRLTVL.